This T cell receptor beta chain derives from a study of CXCR3-negative and CXCR3-positive naive CD8 T cells. Whole-study findings and limits: Relative to CXCR3-negative naive cells, CXCR3-positive naive cells had more hydrophobic TRB CDR3s.

Of note for this clonotype: What it binds is unknown.

Libraries of TRB cDNA were made by 5' RACE and carried UMIs. From its re-call of the 5' RACE reads, TCRdb lists each CDR3 protein once, without DNA. This sample's table has roughly 61,000 distinct CDR3 sequences. Germline assignment: CDR1 SNHLY and CDR2 FYNNEI. The CDR3 contains 14 residues. The receptor was isolated from a human donor in good health. Some clones in this sample may be carry-over from other donors' samples. Material: naive CXCR3+ CD8+ T cells from blood. The sample's subset: CD45RO-CCR7+CD27+CD95- naive CD8+ T cells expressing CXCR3 (TNR3+). The chain joins TRBV2 to TRBJ2-1; the D gene TCRdb calls, TRBD2, cannot be checked with no DNA. Here the CDR3 reads CASSGGTRYNEQFF.